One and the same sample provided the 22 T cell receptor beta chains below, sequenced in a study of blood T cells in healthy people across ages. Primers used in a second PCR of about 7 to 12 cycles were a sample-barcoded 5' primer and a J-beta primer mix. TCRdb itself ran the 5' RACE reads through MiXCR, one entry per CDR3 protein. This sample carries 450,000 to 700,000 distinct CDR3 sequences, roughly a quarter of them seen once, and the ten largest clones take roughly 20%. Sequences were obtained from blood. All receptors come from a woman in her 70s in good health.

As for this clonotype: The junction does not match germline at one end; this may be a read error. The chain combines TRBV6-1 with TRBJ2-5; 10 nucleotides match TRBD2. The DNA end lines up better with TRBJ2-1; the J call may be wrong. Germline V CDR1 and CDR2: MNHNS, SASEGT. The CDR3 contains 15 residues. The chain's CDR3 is CAGSFSGGPGVEQFF. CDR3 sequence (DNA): TGTGCCGGCAGCTTTAGCGGGGGGCCAGGGGTTGAGCAGTTCTTC.

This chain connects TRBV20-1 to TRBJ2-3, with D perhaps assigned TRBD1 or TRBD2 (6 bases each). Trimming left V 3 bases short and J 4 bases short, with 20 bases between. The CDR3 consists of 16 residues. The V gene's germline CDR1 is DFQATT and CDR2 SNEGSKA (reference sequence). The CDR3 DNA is TGCAGTGCTAGTCGGGGGCCACCTTGGGGCGCAGATACGCAGTATTTT. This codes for CSASRGPPWGADTQYF.

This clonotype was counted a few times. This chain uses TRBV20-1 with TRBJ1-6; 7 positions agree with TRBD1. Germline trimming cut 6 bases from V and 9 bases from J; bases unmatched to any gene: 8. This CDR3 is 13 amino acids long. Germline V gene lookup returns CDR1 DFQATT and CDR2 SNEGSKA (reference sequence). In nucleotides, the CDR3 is TGCAGTGCCCCGACAGGGTTGTCTTCACCCCTCCACTTT. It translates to CSAPTGLSSPLHF.

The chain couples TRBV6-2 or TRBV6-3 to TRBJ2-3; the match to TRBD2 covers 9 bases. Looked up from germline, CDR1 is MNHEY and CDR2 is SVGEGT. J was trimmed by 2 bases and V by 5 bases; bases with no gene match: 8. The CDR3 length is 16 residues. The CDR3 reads CASSRGSGGHTDTQYF. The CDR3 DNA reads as TGTGCCAGCAGTCGAGGGAGCGGGGGGCACACAGATACGCAGTATTTT.

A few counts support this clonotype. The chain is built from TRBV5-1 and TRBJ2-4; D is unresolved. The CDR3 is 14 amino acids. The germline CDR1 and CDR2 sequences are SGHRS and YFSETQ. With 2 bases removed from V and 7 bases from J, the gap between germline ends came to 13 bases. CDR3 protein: CASSFEAAVNIQYF. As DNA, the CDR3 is TGCGCCAGCAGCTTCGAGGCAGCTGTCAACATTCAGTACTTC.

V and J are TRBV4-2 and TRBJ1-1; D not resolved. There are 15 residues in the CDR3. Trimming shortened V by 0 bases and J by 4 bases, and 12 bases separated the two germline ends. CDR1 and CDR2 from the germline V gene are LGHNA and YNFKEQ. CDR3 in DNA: TGTGCCAGCAGCCAAGAGTTATTGGGTTCCACTGAAGCTTTCTTT. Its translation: CASSQELLGSTEAFF.

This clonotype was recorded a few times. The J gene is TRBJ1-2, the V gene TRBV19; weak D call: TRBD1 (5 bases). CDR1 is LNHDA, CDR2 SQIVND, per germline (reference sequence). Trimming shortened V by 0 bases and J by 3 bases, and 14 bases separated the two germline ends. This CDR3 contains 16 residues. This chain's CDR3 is CASSIDVQGIYYGYTF. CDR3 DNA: TGTGCCAGTAGTATAGATGTTCAGGGAATCTACTATGGCTACACCTTC.

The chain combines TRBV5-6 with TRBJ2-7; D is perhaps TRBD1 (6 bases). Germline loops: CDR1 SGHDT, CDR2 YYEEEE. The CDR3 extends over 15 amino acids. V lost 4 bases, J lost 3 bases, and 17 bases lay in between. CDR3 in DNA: TGTGCCAGCAGCCGGTTGACAGGTTTGAACTACGAGCAGTACTTC. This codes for CASSRLTGLNYEQYF.

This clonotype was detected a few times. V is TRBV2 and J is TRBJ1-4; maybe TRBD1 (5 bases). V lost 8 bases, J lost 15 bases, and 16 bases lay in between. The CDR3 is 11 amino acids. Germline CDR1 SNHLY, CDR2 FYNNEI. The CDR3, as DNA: TGTGCCAGCCGAAGGGACGGGGACTTGTTTTTT. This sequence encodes CASRRDGDLFF. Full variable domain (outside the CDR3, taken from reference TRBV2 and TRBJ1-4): EPEVTQTPSHQVTQMGQEVILRCVPISNHLYFYWYRQILGQKVEFLVSFYNNEISEKSEIFDDQFSVERPDGSNFTLKIRSTKLEDSAMYFCASRRDGDLFFGSGTQLSVL.

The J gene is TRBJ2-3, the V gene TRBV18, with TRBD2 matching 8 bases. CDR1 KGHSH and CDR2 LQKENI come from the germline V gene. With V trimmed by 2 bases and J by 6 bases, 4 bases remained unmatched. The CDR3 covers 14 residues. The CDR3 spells CASSPTSGFDTQYF. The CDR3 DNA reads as TGTGCCAGCTCACCAACTAGCGGCTTTGATACGCAGTATTTT.

The CDR3 protein is CSVEDVGTGEQFF. The CDR3 coding sequence is TGCAGCGTTGAAGATGTCGGAACGGGTGAGCAGTTCTTC. This sequence joins TRBV29-1 and TRBJ2-5; D unresolved. Matching the DNA end better, TRBJ2-1 makes the J call doubtful. The CDR3 loop spans 13 amino acids. The germline V gene has CDR1 SQVTM and CDR2 ANQGSEA.

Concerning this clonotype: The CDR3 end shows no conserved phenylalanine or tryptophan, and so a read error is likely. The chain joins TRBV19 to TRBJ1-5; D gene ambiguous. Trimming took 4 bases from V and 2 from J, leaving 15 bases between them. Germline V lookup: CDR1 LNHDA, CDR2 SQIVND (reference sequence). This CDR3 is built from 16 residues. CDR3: CASSKDRSRGNQPQHS. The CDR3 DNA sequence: TGTGCCAGTAGTAAAGACCGCTCCAGAGGCAATCAGCCCCAGCATTCT.

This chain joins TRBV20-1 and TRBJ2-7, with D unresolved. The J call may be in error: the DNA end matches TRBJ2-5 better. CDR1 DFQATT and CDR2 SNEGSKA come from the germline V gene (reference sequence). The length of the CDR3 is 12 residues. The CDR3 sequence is CSASAPQETQYF. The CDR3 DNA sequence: TGCAGTGCTAGCGCACCTCAAGAGACCCAGTACTTC.

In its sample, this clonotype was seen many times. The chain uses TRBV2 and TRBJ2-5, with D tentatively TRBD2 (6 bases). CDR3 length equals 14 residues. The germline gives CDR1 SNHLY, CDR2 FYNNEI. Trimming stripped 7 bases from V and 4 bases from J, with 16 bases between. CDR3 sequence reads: CASTTAGGAETQYF. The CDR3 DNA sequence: TGTGCCAGCACCACTGCGGGCGGGGCAGAGACCCAGTACTTC.

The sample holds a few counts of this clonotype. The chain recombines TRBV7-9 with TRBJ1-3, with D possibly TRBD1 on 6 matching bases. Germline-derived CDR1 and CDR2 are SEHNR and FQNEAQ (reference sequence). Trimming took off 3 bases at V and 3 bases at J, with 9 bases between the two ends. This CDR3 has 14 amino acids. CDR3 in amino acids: CASSLDSFGNTIYF. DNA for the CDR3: TGTGCCAGCAGCTTGGACAGTTTTGGAAACACCATATATTTT. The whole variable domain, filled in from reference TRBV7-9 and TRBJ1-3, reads DTGVSQNPRHKITKRGQNVTFRCDPISEHNRLYWYRQTLGQGPEFLTYFQNEAQLEKSRLLSDRFSAERPKGSFSTLEIQRTEQGDSAMYLCASSLDSFGNTIYFGEGSWLTVV.

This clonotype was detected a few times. The CDR3 sequence: CASSPGHSSSYEQYF. In nucleotides, the CDR3 is TGTGCCAGCAGCCCGGGACACTCGAGCTCCTACGAGCAGTACTTC. This chain links TRBV9 with TRBJ2-7, with D possibly matching TRBD1 (6 bases). In germline, CDR1 is SGDLS, CDR2 YYNGEE. The CDR3 length is 15 residues. Deletions cut 4 bases from V and 0 bases from J, with 14 bases between.

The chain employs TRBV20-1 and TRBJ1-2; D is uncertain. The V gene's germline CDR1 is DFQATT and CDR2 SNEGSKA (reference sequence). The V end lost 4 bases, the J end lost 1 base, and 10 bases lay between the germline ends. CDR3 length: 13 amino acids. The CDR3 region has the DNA TGCAGTGCTATCCTCCCTAATAACTATGGCTACACCTTC. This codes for CSAILPNNYGYTF.

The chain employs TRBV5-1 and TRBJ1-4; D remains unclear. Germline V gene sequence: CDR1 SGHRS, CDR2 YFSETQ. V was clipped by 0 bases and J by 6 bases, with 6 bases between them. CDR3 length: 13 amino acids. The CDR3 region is CASSLDNYEKLFF. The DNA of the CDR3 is TGCGCCAGCAGCTTGGACAATTATGAAAAACTGTTTTTT. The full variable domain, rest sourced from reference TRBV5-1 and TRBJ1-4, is KAGVTQTPRYLIKTRGQQVTLSCSPISGHRSVSWYQQTPGQGLQFLFEYFSETQRNKGNFPGRFSGRQFSNSRSEMNVSTLELGDSALYLCASSLDNYEKLFFGSGTQLSVL.

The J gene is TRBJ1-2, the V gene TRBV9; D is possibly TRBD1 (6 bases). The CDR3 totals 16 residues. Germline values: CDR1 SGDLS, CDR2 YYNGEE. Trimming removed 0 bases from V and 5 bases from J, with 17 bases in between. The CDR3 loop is CASSVAFGGQGYGYTF. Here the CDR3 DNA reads TGTGCCAGCAGCGTAGCTTTTGGGGGGCAGGGGTATGGCTACACCTTC.

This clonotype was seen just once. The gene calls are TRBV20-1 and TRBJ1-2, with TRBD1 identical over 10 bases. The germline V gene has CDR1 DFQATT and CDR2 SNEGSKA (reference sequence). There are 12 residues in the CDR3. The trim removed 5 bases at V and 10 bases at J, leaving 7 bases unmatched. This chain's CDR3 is CSAGDRGRAYTF. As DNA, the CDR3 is TGCAGTGCTGGTGACAGGGGGCGAGCCTACACCTTC.

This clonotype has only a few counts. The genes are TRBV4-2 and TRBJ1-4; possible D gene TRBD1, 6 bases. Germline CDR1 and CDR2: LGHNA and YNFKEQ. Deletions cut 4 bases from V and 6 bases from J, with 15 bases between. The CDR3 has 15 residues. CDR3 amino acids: CASSLRDKSDEKLFF. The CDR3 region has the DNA TGTGCCAGCAGCCTCCGGGACAAATCAGATGAAAAACTGTTTTTT.

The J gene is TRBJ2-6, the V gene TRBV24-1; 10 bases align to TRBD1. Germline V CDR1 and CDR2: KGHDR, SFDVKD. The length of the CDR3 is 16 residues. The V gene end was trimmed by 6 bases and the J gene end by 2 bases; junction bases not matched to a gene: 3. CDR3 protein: CATSRQGATGANVLTF. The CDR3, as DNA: TGTGCCACCAGTAGACAGGGGGCTACTGGGGCCAACGTCCTGACTTTC.